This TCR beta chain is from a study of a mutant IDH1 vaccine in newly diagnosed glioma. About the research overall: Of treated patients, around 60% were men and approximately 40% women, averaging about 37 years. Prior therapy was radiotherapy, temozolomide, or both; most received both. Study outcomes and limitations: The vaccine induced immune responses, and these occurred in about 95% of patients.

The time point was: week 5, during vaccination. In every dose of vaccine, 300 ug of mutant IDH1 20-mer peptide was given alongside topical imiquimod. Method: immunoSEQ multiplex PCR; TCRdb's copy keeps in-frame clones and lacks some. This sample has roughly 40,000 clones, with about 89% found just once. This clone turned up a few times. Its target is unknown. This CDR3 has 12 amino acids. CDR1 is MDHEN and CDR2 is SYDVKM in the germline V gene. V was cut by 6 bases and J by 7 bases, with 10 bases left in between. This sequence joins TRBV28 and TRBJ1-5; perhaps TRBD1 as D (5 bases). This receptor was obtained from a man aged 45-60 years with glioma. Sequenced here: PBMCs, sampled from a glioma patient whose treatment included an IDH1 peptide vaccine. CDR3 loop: CASRLEGQPQHF. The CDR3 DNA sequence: TGTGCCAGCAGGTTAGAGGGGCAGCCCCAGCATTTT.